This entry concerns a single TCR beta chain. Patients who underwent sequencing had shown CD8+CD57+ cell expansion by flow cytometry. The patients, all of them, had severe acquired aplastic anemia. Receipt of therapy had not occurred in any patient by the time of blood sampling. The data were taken from a study of CD8+CD57+ T cells in acquired aplastic anemia. TCR beta VDJ and CDR3 were profiled, and genomic DNA was the template. Via MiXCR, TCRdb re-called the reads, giving one row per CDR3 protein. The sample lists under 250,000 distinct CDR3 sequences, approximately 45% occurring once. The V and J ends lost 3 bases and 3 bases respectively, with 18 bases between them. Per germline, CDR1 LNHNV and CDR2 YYDKDF (reference sequence). The CDR3 length is 16 residues.

The chain has TRBV15 and TRBJ2-7; D possibly matches TRBD1 or TRBD2 (5 bases each). Source material: sorted CD4+, CD8+, or CD8+CD57+ T cells (not recorded which) from PBMCs. This sequence was found in a human donor with aplastic anemia. CDR3 in DNA: TGTGCCACCAGCAGCCAAGCCCCGGGACGGAGCTACGAGCAGTACTTC. Its translation is CATSSQAPGRSYEQYF.